Listed below are T cell receptor beta chains from one sample, sequenced in a study of cytomegalovirus exposure and HLA in healthy donors. Repertoires were generated with immunoSEQ multiplex PCR, while TCRdb's copy carries only in-frame clones and drops some. The data contain over 100,000 clones, about 8.5% of them singletons. Sequencing was carried out using PBMCs. The receptors here all came from a man aged 40-55 years in good health and CMV-seronegative. Both conserved end residues are trimmed from each CDR3.

>TRBV5-4|TRBJ2-7
ASSLPGQATYEQY
>TRBV9|TRBJ2-2
ASSEDRVTNTGELF
>TRBV10-3|TRBJ2-3
AISASGGSNTDTQY
>TRBV28|TRBJ1-2
ASSLSTWGPYGYT
>TRBV5-4|TRBJ2-7
ASSWGGGSYEQY
>TRBV4-2|TRBJ1-1
ASSPRDRSDTEAF
>TRBV7-2|TRBJ2-3
ASSLLAGGTDTQY
>TRBV7-2|TRBJ2-5
ASSFSQGASGETQY
>TRBV6-5|TRBJ2-3
ASSYSGLDTQY
>TRBV19|TRBJ1-4
ASSPSNEKLF